This entry is about one T cell receptor (beta chain). Original processing methods: Quantification of nucleated cells was approximated via reference gene primer amplification. Assay: immunoSEQ multiplex PCR; the TCRdb copy retains only in-frame clones and omits some. That table gives V, J and clone size, and the DNA gave D and trimming. The sample lists about 430,000 clones; about 88% were seen once. This sample is part of a study of blood T cell repertoires in COVID-19. Looking at the study overall: The United States, Italy and Spain provided the acute and convalescent COVID-19 samples.

Recruitment covered about 25 US areas and drew participants whose ages spanned about 18 to 95 years. The V gene lost 5 bases and the J gene lost 1 base, with 11 bases spanning the gap. Germline CDR1 MNHEY, CDR2 SMNVEV (reference sequence). The CDR3 has 15 amino acids. The chain uses TRBV27 and TRBJ2-2, with TRBD1 as a possible D gene (6 bases). The material sequenced was PBMCs or T cells enriched from blood (not recorded which). This clonotype was obtained from a woman younger than 35 who had been exposed to COVID-19. The CDR3 loop reads CASSIHRENTGELFF. Here the CDR3 DNA reads TGTGCCAGCAGTATCCACAGGGAGAACACCGGGGAGCTGTTTTTT.